The rows below give T cell receptor beta chains drawn from one sample of a study of shared clonotypes between healthy human individuals. Using immunoSEQ multiplex PCR, the repertoire was profiled, and TCRdb retains in-frame clones only, with some absent. Among 2,500,000 or so clones listed, about 90% were seen once. Sequenced material: naive CD4+ T cells from PBMCs. The receptors derive from a man aged 18-30 years in good health. Some clones in this sample may be carry-over from other donors' samples. Both conserved end residues are part of each CDR3. Fields, in order: V gene, J gene, CDR3 protein.

>TRBV5-1|TRBJ2-3
CASRDRGYTDTQYF
>TRBV6-1|TRBJ1-1
CASELLRAFF
>TRBV10-3|TRBJ1-2
CAISPGQVYGYTF
>TRBV7-3|TRBJ2-6
CASSLNPGANVLTF
>TRBV5-1|TRBJ2-3
CASSFSPDRTDTQYF
>TRBV7-3|TRBJ2-1
CASSPDPLGLYNEQFF
>TRBV28|TRBJ2-1
CASSLVDRNNEQFF
>TRBV19|TRBJ2-7
CASSRTVGLAETYEQYF
>TRBV9|TRBJ2-5
CASSVSPSQETQYF
>TRBV4-1|TRBJ2-1
CASSQESALLVDEQFF
>TRBV19|TRBJ2-1
CASSLLPGQGPKEQFF
>TRBV9|TRBJ2-1
CASSIAGPSSYNEQFF